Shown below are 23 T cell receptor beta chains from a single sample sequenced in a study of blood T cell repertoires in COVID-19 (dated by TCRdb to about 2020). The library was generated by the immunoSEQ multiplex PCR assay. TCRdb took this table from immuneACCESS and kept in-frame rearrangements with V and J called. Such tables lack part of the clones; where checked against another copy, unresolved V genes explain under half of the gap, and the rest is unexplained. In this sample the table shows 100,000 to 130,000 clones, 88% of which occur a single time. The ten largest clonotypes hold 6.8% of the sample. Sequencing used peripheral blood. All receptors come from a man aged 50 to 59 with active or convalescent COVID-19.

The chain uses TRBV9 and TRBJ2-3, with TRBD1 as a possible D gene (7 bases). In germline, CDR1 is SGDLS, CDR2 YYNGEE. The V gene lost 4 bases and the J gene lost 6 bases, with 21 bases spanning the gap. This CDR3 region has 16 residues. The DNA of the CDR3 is TGTGCCAGCAGCCCCCAGGAGGGGGCGAGGTCCGATACGCAGTATTTT. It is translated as CASSPQEGARSDTQYF.

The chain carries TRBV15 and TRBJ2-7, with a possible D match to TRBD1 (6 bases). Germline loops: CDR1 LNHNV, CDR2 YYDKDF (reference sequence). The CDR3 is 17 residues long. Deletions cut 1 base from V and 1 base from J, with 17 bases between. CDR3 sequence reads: CATSRAWPGTRSYEQYF. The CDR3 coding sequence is TGTGCCACCAGCAGAGCCTGGCCCGGGACAAGATCCTACGAGCAGTACTTC.

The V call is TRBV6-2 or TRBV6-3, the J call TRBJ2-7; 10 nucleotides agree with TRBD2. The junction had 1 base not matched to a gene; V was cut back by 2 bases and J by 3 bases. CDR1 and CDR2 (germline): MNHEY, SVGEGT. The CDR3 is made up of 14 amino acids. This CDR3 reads CASSYLAGVYEQYF. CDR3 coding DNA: TGTGCCAGCAGTTACCTAGCGGGAGTCTACGAGCAGTACTTC.

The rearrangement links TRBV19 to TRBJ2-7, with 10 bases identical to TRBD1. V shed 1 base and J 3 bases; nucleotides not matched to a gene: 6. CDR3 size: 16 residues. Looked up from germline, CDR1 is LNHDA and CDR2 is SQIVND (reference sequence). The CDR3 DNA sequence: TGTGCCAGTAGTATAGCGCCGGGACAGGGGTTCTACGAGCAGTACTTC. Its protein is CASSIAPGQGFYEQYF. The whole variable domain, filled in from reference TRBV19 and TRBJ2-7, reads DGGITQSPKYLFRKEGQNVTLSCEQNLNHDAMYWYRQDPGQGLRLIYYSQIVNDFQKGDIAEGYSVSREKKESFPLTVTSAQKNPTAFYLCASSIAPGQGFYEQYFGPGTRLTVT.

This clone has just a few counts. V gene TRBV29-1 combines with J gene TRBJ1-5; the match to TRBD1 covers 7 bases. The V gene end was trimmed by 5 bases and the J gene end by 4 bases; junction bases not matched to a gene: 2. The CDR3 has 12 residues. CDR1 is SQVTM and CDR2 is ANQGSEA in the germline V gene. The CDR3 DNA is TGCAGCGTTCAGGGGGAGAATCAGCCCCAGCATTTT. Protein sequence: CSVQGENQPQHF.

The CDR3 reads CASSPHTGTGSNEQFF. The CDR3 nucleotides are TGTGCCAGCAGCCCTCACACCGGGACAGGGAGCAATGAGCAGTTCTTC. The V gene is TRBV14, the J gene TRBJ2-1; 9 positions agree with TRBD1. Germline V lookup: CDR1 SGHDN, CDR2 FVKESK. V gave up 4 bases and J gave up 6 bases; unmatched junction bases: 10. The CDR3 length is 16 residues.

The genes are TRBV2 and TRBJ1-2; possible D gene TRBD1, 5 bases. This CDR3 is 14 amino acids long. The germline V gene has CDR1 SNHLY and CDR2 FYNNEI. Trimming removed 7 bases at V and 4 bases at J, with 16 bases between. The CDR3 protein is CASKYPGLFYGYTF. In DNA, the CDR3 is TGTGCCAGCAAGTATCCGGGACTATTCTATGGCTACACCTTC.

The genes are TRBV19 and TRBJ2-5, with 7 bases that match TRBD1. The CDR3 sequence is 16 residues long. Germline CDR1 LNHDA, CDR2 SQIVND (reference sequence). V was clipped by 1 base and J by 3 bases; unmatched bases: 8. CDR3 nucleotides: TGTGCCAGTAGTATAGTCACAGGGGCCCCTAAAGAGACCCAGTACTTC. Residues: CASSIVTGAPKETQYF.

The CDR3 nucleotides are TGCGCCAGCGGGCTGGATGGGACCGGGGAGCTGTTTTTT. This codes for CASGLDGTGELFF. The chain couples TRBV10-1 to TRBJ2-2; D is ambiguous. The CDR3 spans 13 residues. V was trimmed by 8 bases and J by 5 bases, leaving 12 bases between them. CDR1 and CDR2 (germline): WNHNN, SYGVQD (reference sequence).

The CDR3 is CASSSQFGLAGTGELFF. The DNA of the CDR3 is TGTGCCAGTAGTAGTCAATTCGGACTAGCGGGAACCGGGGAGCTGTTTTTT. The rearrangement links TRBV19 to TRBJ2-2, with 12 bases that match TRBD2. V lost 4 bases, J lost 5 bases, and 8 bases stayed unmatched. This CDR3 is built from 17 residues. Germline loops: CDR1 LNHDA, CDR2 SQIVND (reference sequence).

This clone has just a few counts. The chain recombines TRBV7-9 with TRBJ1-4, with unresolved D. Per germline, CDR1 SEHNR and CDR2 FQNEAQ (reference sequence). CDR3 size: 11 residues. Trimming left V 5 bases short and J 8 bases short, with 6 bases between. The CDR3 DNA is TGTGCCAGCAGCCCTCAGGAAAAACTGTTTTTT. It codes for CASSPQEKLFF.

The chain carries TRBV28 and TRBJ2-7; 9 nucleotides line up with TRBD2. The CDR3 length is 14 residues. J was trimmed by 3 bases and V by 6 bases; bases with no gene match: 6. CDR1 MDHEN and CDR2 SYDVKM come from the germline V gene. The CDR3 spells CASSLAGPNYEQYF. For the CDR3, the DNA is TGTGCCAGCAGCCTAGCGGGGCCCAACTACGAGCAGTACTTC.

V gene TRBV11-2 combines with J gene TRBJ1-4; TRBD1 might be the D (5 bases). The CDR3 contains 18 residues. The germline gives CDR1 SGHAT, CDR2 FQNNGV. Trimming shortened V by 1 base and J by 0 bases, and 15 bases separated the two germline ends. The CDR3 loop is CASSLVPFTGATNEKLFF. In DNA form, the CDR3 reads TGTGCCAGCAGCTTAGTTCCCTTTACAGGAGCAACTAATGAAAAACTGTTTTTT.

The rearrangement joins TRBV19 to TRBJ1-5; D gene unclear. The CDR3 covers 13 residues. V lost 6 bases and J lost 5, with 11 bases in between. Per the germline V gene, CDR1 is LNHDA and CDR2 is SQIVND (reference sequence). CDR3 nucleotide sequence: TGTGCCAGTAGCCCCTCTGCGGATCAGCCCCAGCATTTT. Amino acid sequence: CASSPSADQPQHF.

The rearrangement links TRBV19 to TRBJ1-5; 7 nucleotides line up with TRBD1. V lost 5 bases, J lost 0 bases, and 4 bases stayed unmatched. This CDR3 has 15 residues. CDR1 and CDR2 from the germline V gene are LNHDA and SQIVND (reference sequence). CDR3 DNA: TGTGCCAGTAGTCAACGGACAGGTAGCAATCAGCCCCAGCATTTT. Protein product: CASSQRTGSNQPQHF.

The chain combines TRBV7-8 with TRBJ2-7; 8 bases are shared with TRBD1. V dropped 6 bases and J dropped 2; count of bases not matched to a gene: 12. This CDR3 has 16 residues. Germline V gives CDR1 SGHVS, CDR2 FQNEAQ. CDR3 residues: CASSSHRQGLAYEQYF. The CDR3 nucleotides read TGTGCCAGCAGTTCACACCGACAGGGGCTAGCCTACGAGCAGTACTTC.

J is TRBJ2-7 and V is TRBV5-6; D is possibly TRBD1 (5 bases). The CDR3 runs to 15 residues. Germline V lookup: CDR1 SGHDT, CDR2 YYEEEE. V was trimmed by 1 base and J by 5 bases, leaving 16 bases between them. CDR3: CASSLQGVHYDEQYF. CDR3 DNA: TGTGCCAGCAGCTTGCAGGGTGTTCACTACGACGAGCAGTACTTC. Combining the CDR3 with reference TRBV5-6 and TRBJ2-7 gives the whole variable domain DAGVTQSPTHLIKTRGQQVTLRCSPKSGHDTVSWYQQALGQGPQFIFQYYEEEERQRGNFPDRFSGHQFPNYSSELNVNALLLGDSALYLCASSLQGVHYDEQYFGPGTRLTVT.

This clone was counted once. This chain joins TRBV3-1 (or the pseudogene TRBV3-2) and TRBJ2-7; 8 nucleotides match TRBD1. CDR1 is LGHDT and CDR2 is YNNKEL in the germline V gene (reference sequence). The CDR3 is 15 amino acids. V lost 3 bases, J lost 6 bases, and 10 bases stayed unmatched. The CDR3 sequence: CASSQSETGEGEQYF. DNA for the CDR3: TGTGCCAGCAGCCAGTCCGAGACAGGGGAAGGCGAGCAGTACTTC.

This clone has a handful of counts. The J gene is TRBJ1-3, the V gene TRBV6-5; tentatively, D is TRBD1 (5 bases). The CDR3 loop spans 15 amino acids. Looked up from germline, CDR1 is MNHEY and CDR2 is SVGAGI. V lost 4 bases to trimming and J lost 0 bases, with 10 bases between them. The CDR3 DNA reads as TGTGCCAGCAGTTCCGCGGGGACCTCTGGAAACACCATATATTTT. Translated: CASSSAGTSGNTIYF.

This chain's CDR3 is CASSQDRYNEQFF. The CDR3 coding sequence is TGTGCCAGCAGCCAAGACCGCTACAATGAGCAGTTCTTC. V usage is TRBV14 and J usage is TRBJ2-1; the D is unclear. The CDR3 is 13 amino acids. The V gene lost 0 bases and the J gene lost 3 bases, with 3 bases spanning the gap. Germline lookup yields CDR1 SGHDN and CDR2 FVKESK.

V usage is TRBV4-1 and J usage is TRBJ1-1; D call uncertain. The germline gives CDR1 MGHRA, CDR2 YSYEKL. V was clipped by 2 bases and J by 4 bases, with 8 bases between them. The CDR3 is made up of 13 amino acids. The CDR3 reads CASSQSRSTEAFF. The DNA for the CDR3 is TGCGCCAGCAGCCAATCCAGGTCCACTGAAGCTTTCTTT.

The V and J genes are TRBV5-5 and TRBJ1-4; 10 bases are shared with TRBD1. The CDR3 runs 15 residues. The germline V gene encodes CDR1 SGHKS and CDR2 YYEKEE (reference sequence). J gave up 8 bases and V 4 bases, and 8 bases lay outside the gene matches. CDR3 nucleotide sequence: TGTGCCAGCAGCCCCGGGACAGGGGAGAACGAAAAACTGTTTTTT. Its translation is CASSPGTGENEKLFF.

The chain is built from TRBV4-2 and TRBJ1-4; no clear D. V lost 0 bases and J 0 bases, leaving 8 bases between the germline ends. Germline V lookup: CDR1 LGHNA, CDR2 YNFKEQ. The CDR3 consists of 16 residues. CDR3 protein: CASSQENSPTNEKLFF. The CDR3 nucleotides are TGTGCCAGCAGCCAAGAGAACAGCCCAACTAATGAAAAACTGTTTTTT.